One and the same sample provided the 14 T cell receptor beta chains below, sequenced in a study of cytomegalovirus exposure and HLA in healthy donors. Assay used: immunoSEQ multiplex PCR; TCRdb lists only in-frame clones, some missing. The data show some 66,000 clones, 95% to 98% seen once. Material for sequencing was PBMCs. The receptors shown here come from a woman aged 18-29 years in good health and CMV-seropositive.

The CDR3 is CASSTRDRVNQPQHF. The CDR3 DNA sequence: TGTGCCAGCAGTACCCGGGACAGGGTGAATCAGCCCCAGCATTTT. The rearrangement links TRBV6-1 to TRBJ1-5, with 9 bases identical to TRBD1. The V gene's germline CDR1 is MNHNS and CDR2 SASEGT. This CDR3 is built from 15 residues. Trimming removed 5 bases from V and 4 bases from J; junction bases left unmatched: 6.

V usage is TRBV28 and J usage is TRBJ2-7; 11 positions match TRBD2. The CDR3 extends over 17 amino acids. CDR1 and CDR2 from the germline V gene are MDHEN and SYDVKM. V shed 7 bases and J 7 bases; nucleotides not matched to a gene: 18. CDR3 loop: CASKAVGTSGPWGEQYF. The CDR3 coding sequence is TGTGCCAGCAAGGCGGTGGGGACTAGCGGTCCATGGGGGGAGCAGTACTTC.

The chain recombines TRBV30 with TRBJ2-7; 8 bases are a match to TRBD1. The CDR3 has 13 amino acids. The junction had 5 bases not matched to a gene; V was cut back by 5 bases and J by 2 bases. CDR1 GTSNPN and CDR2 SVGIG come from the germline V gene (reference sequence). This chain's CDR3 is CAWDRGSPYEQYF. CDR3 nucleotides: TGTGCCTGGGACAGGGGAAGCCCCTACGAGCAGTACTTC.

The V call is TRBV28, the J call TRBJ2-1; D remains ambiguous. The CDR3 extends over 16 amino acids. Germline CDR1 MDHEN, CDR2 SYDVKM. Trimming removed 6 bases at V and 9 bases at J, with 24 bases between. CDR3 sequence reads: CASRRPLVSVSGEQFF. CDR3 nucleotide sequence: TGTGCCAGCAGGCGGCCTCTAGTGTCCGTGTCTGGTGAGCAGTTCTTC.

The gene calls are TRBV5-1 and TRBJ2-7; 8 bases match TRBD2. The CDR3 extends over 17 amino acids. Germline assignment: CDR1 SGHRS and CDR2 YFSETQ. Losses at the gene ends were 4 bases for V and 2 bases for J; bases not matched to a gene: 14. Here the CDR3 reads CASSPRASGSSTYEQYF. CDR3 DNA: TGCGCCAGCAGCCCTAGGGCTAGCGGGTCTTCCACCTACGAGCAGTACTTC.

The chain joins TRBV6-6 to TRBJ1-4; D might be TRBD1 (5 bases). CDR3 length: 15 amino acids. V was shortened by 6 bases and J by 2 bases, with 13 bases between the two germline ends. Germline CDR1 is MNHNY and CDR2 is SVGAGI (reference sequence). In DNA form, the CDR3 reads TGTGCCAGCAGCTATGCTAAGGGGACTAATGAAAAACTGTTTTTT. Residues: CASSYAKGTNEKLFF.

The rearrangement joins TRBV28 to TRBJ2-1, with 12 bases fitting TRBD2. V lost 3 bases to trimming and J lost 4 bases; unmatched junction nucleotides: 10. Germline V gene data show CDR1 as MDHEN and CDR2 as SYDVKM. The CDR3 extends over 18 amino acids. CDR3 in DNA: TGTGCCAGCAGTTTTCCTAGCGGGAGGGGAGACGAGTACAATGAGCAGTTCTTC. The encoded protein is CASSFPSGRGDEYNEQFF.

This clone was found once. J is TRBJ2-7 and V is TRBV2, with 7 bases matching TRBD1. The V and J ends lost 4 bases and 2 bases, in that order; junction bases with no gene match: 8. The CDR3 has 15 residues. CDR1 is SNHLY and CDR2 is FYNNEI in the germline V gene. The CDR3 sequence is CASSVGDSLPYEQYF. As DNA, the CDR3 is TGTGCCAGCAGTGTAGGGGACAGCCTACCCTACGAGCAGTACTTC.

The chain carries TRBV6-1 and TRBJ2-2, with 10 bases identical to TRBD1. CDR1 and CDR2 from the germline V gene are MNHNS and SASEGT. This CDR3 region has 15 residues. With 3 bases clipped from V and 5 bases from J, the junction kept 3 bases outside the gene matches. DNA for the CDR3: TGTGCCAGCAGTGAGGACAGGGGGAGGACCGGGGAGCTGTTTTTT. As protein: CASSEDRGRTGELFF.

V gene TRBV6-1 combines with J gene TRBJ1-2, with TRBD1 matching 7 bases. Per germline, CDR1 MNHNS and CDR2 SASEGT. The V gene end was trimmed by 6 bases and the J gene end by 8 bases; junction bases not matched to a gene: 12. This CDR3 region has 14 residues. This CDR3 is CASRPDRVEEGYTF. For the CDR3, the DNA is TGTGCCAGCAGGCCCGACAGGGTCGAGGAGGGCTACACCTTC.

The chain has TRBV27 and TRBJ2-1; TRBD2 matches 9 bases. The ends lost 6 bases at V and 4 bases at J; junction bases unmatched: 7. CDR1 MNHEY and CDR2 SMNVEV come from the germline V gene (reference sequence). This CDR3 contains 15 residues. CDR3: CASRDIAGVYNEQFF. CDR3 sequence (DNA): TGTGCCAGCAGAGATATAGCGGGGGTTTACAATGAGCAGTTCTTC.

The chain uses TRBV6-1 and TRBJ2-7; D call uncertain. Trimming removed 0 bases from V and 4 bases from J, with 10 bases in between. Germline CDR1 MNHNS, CDR2 SASEGT. This CDR3 is 14 amino acids long. CDR3 bases: TGTGCCAGCAGTGAAGCGCACAAGATGTACGAGCAGTACTTC. It yields the protein CASSEAHKMYEQYF.

The chain uses TRBV5-1 and TRBJ2-1; 7 bases map to TRBD2. The length of the CDR3 is 16 residues. The ends lost 4 bases at V and 8 bases at J; junction bases unmatched: 15. Germline loops: CDR1 SGHRS, CDR2 YFSETQ. The CDR3 DNA reads TGCGCCAGCAGCCCCTGGTTGGGAGGGGCCTTGGATGAGCAGTTCTTC. This sequence encodes CASSPWLGGALDEQFF.

This chain connects TRBV18 to TRBJ2-6; 7 bases match TRBD2. J was trimmed by 1 base and V by 2 bases; bases with no gene match: 8. This CDR3 has 18 residues. Germline CDR1 KGHSH, CDR2 LQKENI. In DNA form, the CDR3 reads TGTGCCAGCTCACCATGGGAAGCGGGATTGTCTGGGGCCAACGTCCTGACTTTC. This codes for CASSPWEAGLSGANVLTF.